This T cell receptor beta chain was sequenced during a study of human T cells and chemical hapten exposure. As for the study in general: Minor volume differences among pooled libraries chiefly drove per-sample TCR yield variation.

What the library attached to individual cDNA molecules were unique molecular identifiers. TCRdb analysed the RACE reads with MiXCR anew, one entry per CDR3 protein. The sample lists 120,000 to 150,000 distinct CDR3 sequences, roughly 10% occurring once. This clonotype was found many times. Its matching antigen is unknown. The study's findings and limits: Positively correlated with patch test score were the counts of PT1 expanded TCRs.

Documented time point: patch test 2, 6 weeks after DPC sensitization. The treatment denotes: therapeutic diphenylcyclopropenone sensitization with weekly scalp DPC. Each patch-test visit's blood sample preceded patch application. This TCR came from a woman aged 50 to 60 with alopecia areata. Some clones in this sample may be carry-over from other donors' samples. The sample consisted of whole blood, taken in connection with sensitization to the hapten diphenylcyclopropenone (DPC).

The CDR3 spells CSASGTESLPYGYTF. The DNA for the CDR3 is TGCAGTGCTTCCGGGACAGAGTCCTTACCCTATGGCTACACCTTC. The rearrangement uses TRBV20-1 and TRBJ1-2; 7 bases map to TRBD1. The CDR3 runs to 15 residues. Germline V lookup: CDR1 DFQATT, CDR2 SNEGSKA (reference sequence). V gave up 5 bases and J gave up 4 bases; unmatched junction bases: 13.